These 26 T cell receptor beta chains originate from one sample sequenced in a study of blood T cell repertoires in COVID-19. Some clones are missing from TCRdb's copy, which holds only in-frame ones; the method was immunoSEQ multiplex PCR. The table shows over 35,000 clones, with roughly 92% occurring only once. The specimen was peripheral blood. All receptors derive from a man in his forties or fifties with active COVID-19.

V usage is TRBV5-5 and J usage is TRBJ1-2; D may be TRBD1 (5 bases). The germline V gene has CDR1 SGHKS and CDR2 YYEKEE (reference sequence). V lost 0 bases and J lost 8, with 14 bases in between. The CDR3 sequence is 14 residues long. In DNA, the CDR3 is TGTGCCAGCAGCTTGGAACAGGAGCAAATAGGCTACACCTTC. This encodes CASSLEQEQIGYTF.

DNA of the CDR3: TGTGCCAGCAGTTACGGCCCCAACACTGAAGCTTTCTTT. Protein product: CASSYGPNTEAFF. The rearrangement links TRBV6-6 to TRBJ1-1; D unresolved. Germline V gives CDR1 MNHNY, CDR2 SVGAGI (reference sequence). The CDR3 loop spans 13 amino acids. Trimming cost V 2 bases and J 2 bases, with 6 bases left between them.

The chain has TRBV18 and TRBJ2-7; maybe TRBD2 (5 bases). There are 15 residues in the CDR3. V lost 2 bases, J lost 3 bases, and 14 bases lay in between. Germline V gene sequence: CDR1 KGHSH, CDR2 LQKENI. CDR3 nucleotides: TGTGCCAGCTCACCAGGGGAGATCGTTTTCTACGAGCAGTACTTC. Encoded protein: CASSPGEIVFYEQYF.

A remark on this clone: Different DNA sequences within this sample yield the same CDR3. The rearrangement joins TRBV7-9 to TRBJ1-4, with 9 bases lining up with TRBD1. This CDR3 is 15 amino acids long. With 4 bases clipped from V and 3 bases from J, the junction kept 3 bases outside the gene matches. CDR1 is SEHNR, CDR2 FQNEAQ, per germline (reference sequence). The CDR3 nucleotides are TGTGCCAGCAGCTCTGGACAGGGGCCTAATGAAAAACTGTTTTTT. It yields the protein CASSSGQGPNEKLFF.

V is TRBV28 and J is TRBJ1-5, with D hard to call. Germline CDR1 reads MDHEN; CDR2 reads SYDVKM. V lost 3 bases to trimming and J lost 4 bases, with 7 bases between them. The CDR3 is made up of 13 amino acids. This CDR3 reads CASSLFVNQPQHF. CDR3 nucleotide sequence: TGTGCCAGCAGTTTGTTCGTAAATCAGCCCCAGCATTTT.

The rearrangement joins TRBV18 to TRBJ1-1; 8 bases match TRBD1. V was clipped by 6 bases and J by 3 bases; unmatched bases: 12. Germline loops: CDR1 KGHSH, CDR2 LQKENI. This CDR3 contains 16 residues. CDR3 region: CASSPLAGGPDTEAFF. CDR3 bases: TGTGCCAGCTCTCCGTTGGCAGGGGGCCCGGACACTGAAGCTTTCTTT.

This chain links TRBV5-4 with TRBJ2-1, with 9 bases aligning to TRBD2. J was trimmed by 7 bases and V by 3 bases; bases with no gene match: 5. This CDR3 region has 14 residues. Germline V CDR1 and CDR2: SGHNT, YYREEE (reference sequence). The CDR3: CASSWGTSRNEQFF. The CDR3 bases are TGTGCCAGCAGCTGGGGGACTAGCCGGAATGAGCAGTTCTTC.

This chain links TRBV28 with TRBJ1-5; 10 bases agree with TRBD1. The CDR3 is 13 amino acids. In germline, CDR1 is MDHEN, CDR2 SYDVKM. Trimming cost V 7 bases and J 6 bases; bases outside gene matches: 3. The CDR3 nucleotides are TGTGCCAGCAAGGGACAGGGGACTCAGCCCCAGCATTTT. Its protein is CASKGQGTQPQHF.

Details on this clone: The junction departs from the called germline gene at one end, perhaps through a read error. The chain carries TRBV7-7 and TRBJ1-4, with 12 bases identical to TRBD1. Germline loops: CDR1 SSHAT, CDR2 FNYEAQ (reference sequence). CDR3 length: 18 amino acids. Here the CDR3 DNA reads TGTGCTAGCAGCCCACGGGACAGGGGGCCGCAAAATAATGAAAAACTGTTTTTT. It translates to CASSPRDRGPQNNEKLFF.

This chain links TRBV19 with TRBJ2-1; 7 nucleotides agree with TRBD2. The J segment lost 8 bases and the V segment lost 3 bases, leaving 10 bases of the junction unmatched. Germline V gene data show CDR1 as LNHDA and CDR2 as SQIVND (reference sequence). This CDR3 is built from 15 residues. The CDR3 sequence: CASSISAGPLDEQFF. For the CDR3, the DNA is TGTGCCAGTAGTATTTCAGCGGGACCCTTGGATGAGCAGTTCTTC. Using reference TRBV19 and TRBJ2-1 for the parts outside the CDR3, the full variable domain is DGGITQSPKYLFRKEGQNVTLSCEQNLNHDAMYWYRQDPGQGLRLIYYSQIVNDFQKGDIAEGYSVSREKKESFPLTVTSAQKNPTAFYLCASSISAGPLDEQFFGPGTRLTVL.

This rearrangement joins TRBV5-1 to TRBJ2-2; D is perhaps TRBD1 (5 bases). Per germline, CDR1 SGHRS and CDR2 YFSETQ. The CDR3 spans 15 residues. The V gene lost 0 bases and the J gene lost 7 bases, with 13 bases spanning the gap. CDR3 loop: CASSLEGRVHGELFF. Here the CDR3 DNA reads TGCGCCAGCAGCTTGGAAGGCAGGGTACACGGGGAGCTGTTTTTT.

This rearrangement joins TRBV24-1 to TRBJ2-3; 7 nucleotides match TRBD1. Germline trimming cut 3 bases from V and 0 bases from J; bases unmatched to any gene: 11. The CDR3 covers 18 residues. The germline V gene has CDR1 KGHDR and CDR2 SFDVKD. CDR3 sequence (DNA): TGTGCCACCAGTGATCAACCAACCGGGACAGCTAGCACAGATACGCAGTATTTT. Its protein is CATSDQPTGTASTDTQYF.

In its sample, this clone was seen once. The chain has TRBV28 and TRBJ1-5; possible D gene TRBD1, 5 bases. Germline lookup yields CDR1 MDHEN and CDR2 SYDVKM. V dropped 6 bases and J dropped 5 bases, with 8 bases sitting between them. CDR3 size: 12 residues. The CDR3 spells CASSKGYQPQHF. CDR3 nucleotides: TGTGCCAGCAGCAAGGGGTATCAGCCCCAGCATTTT.

The chain recombines TRBV19 with TRBJ2-5; D not resolved. The length of the CDR3 is 15 residues. Trimming stripped 3 bases from V and 4 bases from J, with 15 bases between. Germline CDR1 and CDR2: LNHDA and SQIVND (reference sequence). CDR3: CASSIGVLSGETQYF. The CDR3 coding sequence is TGTGCCAGTAGTATCGGAGTCCTCTCTGGAGAGACCCAGTACTTC.

This clone is classed as medium-sized. This same CDR3 is encoded by further DNA sequences in the sample. V is TRBV25-1 and J is TRBJ2-7, with D possibly TRBD1 on 5 matching bases. The V gene lost 2 bases and the J gene lost 2 bases, with 19 bases spanning the gap. CDR3 length equals 17 residues. Germline loops: CDR1 MGHDK, CDR2 SYGVNS. The CDR3 here is CASSEINQGWGAYEQYF. For the CDR3, the DNA is TGTGCCAGCAGTGAAATAAACCAGGGATGGGGTGCCTACGAGCAGTACTTC.

J is TRBJ1-1 and V is TRBV6-6; TRBD1 matches at 7 bases. The junction had 4 bases not matched to a gene; V was cut back by 5 bases and J by 4 bases. Germline V gives CDR1 MNHNY, CDR2 SVGAGI (reference sequence). The CDR3 runs to 13 residues. The CDR3 DNA is TGTGCCAGCAGTAGGGGGCGCGTCACTGAAGCTTTCTTT. Protein sequence: CASSRGRVTEAFF.

The CDR3 DNA reads as TGTGCCAGCAGCCCCCACAGGGATTCATTGGGCACCGGGGAGCTGTTTTTT. As protein: CASSPHRDSLGTGELFF. V is TRBV9 and J is TRBJ2-2, with D possibly being TRBD1 (6 bases). With 4 bases removed from V and 4 bases from J, the gap between germline ends came to 20 bases. Germline assignment: CDR1 SGDLS and CDR2 YYNGEE. CDR3 length: 17 residues.

The chain links TRBV27 to TRBJ2-1, with D tentatively TRBD2 (6 bases). V lost 6 bases, J lost 8 bases, and 11 bases lay in between. Per germline, CDR1 MNHEY and CDR2 SMNVEV (reference sequence). The CDR3 contains 12 residues. CDR3 coding DNA: TGTGCCAGCAGGGATACTAGCTATGAGCAGTTCTTC. This codes for CASRDTSYEQFF.

The rearrangement links TRBV11-3 to TRBJ2-5; 12 nucleotides line up with TRBD2. CDR1 is SGHNT, CDR2 YENEEA, per germline. The J segment lost 4 bases and the V segment lost 1 base, leaving 1 base of the junction unmatched. There are 15 residues in the CDR3. The CDR3 is CASSLGGLAGETQYF. Written as DNA, the CDR3 is TGTGCCAGCAGCTTAGGGGGACTAGCGGGAGAGACCCAGTACTTC.

The chain uses TRBV4-1 and TRBJ2-7, with 7 bases aligning to TRBD2. The V and J ends lost 1 base and 2 bases, in that order; junction bases with no gene match: 5. This CDR3 comprises 15 residues. Germline loops: CDR1 MGHRA, CDR2 YSYEKL. CDR3 coding DNA: TGCGCCAGCAGCCAAGCGCTAGCGGCAACCTACGAGCAGTACTTC. It encodes CASSQALAATYEQYF.

The V gene is TRBV19, the J gene TRBJ1-5; 7 bases line up with TRBD1. Trimming removed 6 bases from V and 6 bases from J; junction bases left unmatched: 11. CDR1 LNHDA and CDR2 SQIVND come from the germline V gene (reference sequence). The CDR3 loop spans 15 amino acids. The CDR3 is CASRETGSFSQPQHF. CDR3 coding DNA: TGTGCCAGTAGGGAGACAGGGTCATTTAGTCAGCCCCAGCATTTT.

The rearrangement joins TRBV20-1 to TRBJ2-1; D perhaps matches TRBD2 (5 bases). The CDR3 spans 15 residues. Germline V CDR1 and CDR2: DFQATT, SNEGSKA (reference sequence). V was trimmed by 3 bases and J by 6 bases, leaving 18 bases between them. CDR3 region: CSASSQRLSANEQFF. CDR3 nucleotides: TGCAGTGCTAGTAGCCAGCGGTTGTCTGCCAATGAGCAGTTCTTC.

This chain connects TRBV9 to TRBJ1-1, with TRBD1 as a possible D gene (5 bases). The length of the CDR3 is 17 residues. V gave up 3 bases and J gave up 0 bases, with 18 bases separating them. The germline CDR1 and CDR2 sequences are SGDLS and YYNGEE. CDR3 sequence reads: CASSDRGGLHLNTEAFF. In DNA, the CDR3 is TGTGCCAGCAGCGATAGGGGCGGACTACATCTGAACACTGAAGCTTTCTTT.

In this sample, this clone turned up once. V and J are TRBV5-1 and TRBJ2-1; possible D gene TRBD1, 5 bases. Between the trimmed V and J ends, which lost 0 bases and 0 bases, there was a span of 10 bases. Germline V gives CDR1 SGHRS, CDR2 YFSETQ. This CDR3 has 16 residues. CDR3 DNA: TGCGCCAGCAGCTTGGTACAGGCCAGCTCCTACAATGAGCAGTTCTTC. Protein: CASSLVQASSYNEQFF.

The rearrangement uses TRBV20-1 and TRBJ2-7; 11 bases are a match to TRBD2. The V and J ends lost 3 bases and 1 base, in that order; junction bases with no gene match: 5. Germline CDR1 reads DFQATT; CDR2 reads SNEGSKA (reference sequence). CDR3 length: 15 residues. CDR3 region: CSASGTSGSSYEQYF. CDR3 nucleotide sequence: TGCAGTGCTAGTGGAACTAGCGGGAGTTCCTACGAGCAGTACTTC.

V is TRBV15 and J is TRBJ1-2; D is uncertain. The CDR3 sequence is 13 residues long. The germline V and J ends were trimmed by 4 bases and 4 bases, with 10 bases remaining between them. The germline V gene encodes CDR1 LNHNV and CDR2 YYDKDF (reference sequence). The CDR3 sequence: CATSTAAGYGYTF. The CDR3 DNA follows: TGTGCCACCAGCACCGCGGCGGGCTATGGCTACACCTTC.